This T cell receptor beta chain was captured in a study of beta chain features in type 1 diabetes (dated by TCRdb to 2016 to 2019). Turning to the overall study: No differences in mean age, gender distribution, total cell number or subset yield were found between patients and healthy donors. Regulatory and stem cell-like memory subsets were isolated from only 8 patients and roughly 8 healthy donors, whereas naive and central memory subsets came from all 30 or so donors. A total of 85 million to 110 million sorted cells were examined across all samples, and RNA yield correlated strongly with the number of cells per subset. The study compared the TCRB repertoires of sorted circulating CD4+ T cell subsets in recently diagnosed type 1 diabetes patients with those in matched healthy donors.

The High Capacity cDNA Reverse Transcription Kit was used to reverse transcribe all of the isolated RNA, meaning that expressed TCRB transcripts were what got sequenced. Deep immunoSEQ sequencing was applied to naive, central memory and regulatory T cell samples, giving an average of around 4 million total reads per sample. After sorted cells were lysed in RLT buffer, RNA was extracted with DNase-treated RNeasy Micro or Mini kits, with the choice depending on cell number. Each cell subset was processed separately to prevent cross-contamination, with patient and healthy donor samples processed together. Using the immunoSEQ multiplex PCR, TCRB sequences were amplified from cDNA into 87-bp fragments spanning the CDR3 region. Sequencing of the amplicons was done on the Illumina HiSeq platform. The published analysis was carried out like this. Synthetic template baselines were used to correct PCR bias computationally, reads within Hamming distance 2 were collapsed, and singletons that could not be merged were discarded. Reads were aligned against IMGT so that V, D and J genes, CDR3 length and insertions or deletions at six rearrangement sites could be assigned. Within each subset, clonotype counts were normalized to the number of sorted cells before true diversity and Gini coefficients were calculated with the tcR R package. Repertoire sharing was quantified using the overlap coefficient calculated on TCRB nucleotide sequences. Out-of-frame TCRB sequences from naive cells were analyzed as a proxy for the pre-selection repertoire. Imported from immuneACCESS, the table was reduced by TCRdb to in-frame sequences with V and J called. These copies leave out some clones; in studies compared against another copy, an unresolved V gene accounts for under half, and the cause of the remainder is not known. D and trimming come from the DNA, and the V and J calls and clone size come from that table. The sample records a few hundred thousand clones, about 19% of which are singletons. The top ten constitute approximately 0.043% of the sample.

CDR1 and CDR2, per the germline V gene, are MNHNS and SASEGT. V lost 5 bases and J lost 1 base, and the count of bases not matched to a germline gene is 2. The CDR3 runs 15 amino acids, cysteine and phenylalanine included. Only the CDR3 part of the read is kept: 45 bases, read in frame from the first base. A single peripheral blood draw of around 0.11 L on average was collected from each donor into heparinised tubes. A BD FACSAria II was used to sort naive, central memory, regulatory and stem cell-like memory CD4+ T cells with a panel that included CD45RO, CCR7, CD25, CD127, CD95 and CD27. A purity above 98% was achieved for all sorted populations. PBMCs were isolated right away by Lymphoprep density gradient centrifugation and were stained directly, without culture. So that batch effects would be minimized, each experiment stained and sorted samples in pairs, pairing one healthy donor with one patient.

Notes on this clone: Its antigen remains undetermined. Per-base qualities were not stored, and no clone one base away is much larger.

The study at large found these results: Naive, central memory and regulatory TCRB repertoires appeared to be more similar among patients than among healthy donors. PCR might favor shorter templates, but patient and control samples were amplified and corrected together, so any skew would affect both groups equally. Sequencing cDNA rather than genomic DNA could over-represent highly expressing activated cells, although activation and CD3 levels did not differ between groups. In all four CD4+ subsets, TCRB CDR3 length was moderately but significantly shorter in type 1 diabetes patients. At VDJ recombination sites, type 1 diabetes patients had fewer insertions and more deleted nucleotides, which implies abnormalities in thymic rearrangement. Because small numbers of individuals were included in the HLA sub-analyses, any influence of HLA type on TCRB rearrangement was left unresolved.

Material for sequencing was naive CD4+ T cells from blood. The sample's cell subset or site label, in plain terms: true naive CD4+ T cells. The source of this sequence is a woman aged 18-29 years in good health. This chain joins TRBV6-1 to TRBJ2-2; 9 middle bases align to TRBD2. In nucleotides, the sequence is TGTGCCAGCAGTACTAGCGGGTTGAACACCGGGGAGCTGTTTTTT. It codes for CASSTSGLNTGELFF.